The sequence of this T cell receptor (beta chain) was determined in a study of CD8 T cells in ankylosing spondylitis. Molecular-barcoded quantitative 5'-RACE produced these TCR beta libraries. TCRdb re-called the 5' RACE reads with MiXCR, one entry per CDR3 protein. The table records roughly 120,000 distinct CDR3 sequences, around 7% of them present only once. The CDR3 extends over 15 amino acids. V trimming: 2 bases; J trimming: 3 bases; junction bases outside the gene matches: 5. Germline V gives CDR1 WSHSY, CDR2 SAAADI. This clonotype was picked up many times. As yet, its antigen is unknown. Broader study findings: From matched ankylosing spondylitis synovial fluid, disease-linked clones were reportedly recovered at significantly enriched levels. Peripheral blood samples showed relatively rare disease-linked clones, and these clones were CD8+. A TCR beta motif of roughly 8 highly homologous variants appeared characteristic of ankylosing spondylitis blood.

This receptor was obtained from a male donor with ankylosing spondylitis or in good health (not recorded which). The sample was blood, either unsorted or a sorted T cell fraction (not recorded which). The genes are TRBV10-2 and TRBJ2-3; 7 bases are a match to TRBD1. For the CDR3, the DNA is TGCGCCAGCAGTGAGCAAAACAGGGGTACAGATACGCAGTATTTT. Encoded protein: CASSEQNRGTDTQYF.